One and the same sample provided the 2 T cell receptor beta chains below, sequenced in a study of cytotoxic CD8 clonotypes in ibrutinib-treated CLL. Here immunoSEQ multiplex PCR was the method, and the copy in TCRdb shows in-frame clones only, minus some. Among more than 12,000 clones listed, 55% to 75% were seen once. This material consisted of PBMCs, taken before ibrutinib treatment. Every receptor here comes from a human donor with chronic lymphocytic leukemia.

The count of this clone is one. CDR3: CARPSGGWGFF. The CDR3 region has the DNA TGTGCCAGACCAAGTGGGGGTTGGGGGTTCTTC. V usage is TRBV19 and J usage is TRBJ2-1; D is possibly TRBD1 or TRBD2 (5 bases each). V lost 9 bases to trimming and J lost 15 bases, with 18 bases between them. Germline V gene sequence: CDR1 LNHDA, CDR2 SQIVND (reference sequence). This CDR3 spans 11 amino acids. Full variable domain (rest looked up from reference TRBV19 and TRBJ2-1): DGGITQSPKYLFRKEGQNVTLSCEQNLNHDAMYWYRQDPGQGLRLIYYSQIVNDFQKGDIAEGYSVSREKKESFPLTVTSAQKNPTAFYLCARPSGGWGFFGPGTRLTVL.

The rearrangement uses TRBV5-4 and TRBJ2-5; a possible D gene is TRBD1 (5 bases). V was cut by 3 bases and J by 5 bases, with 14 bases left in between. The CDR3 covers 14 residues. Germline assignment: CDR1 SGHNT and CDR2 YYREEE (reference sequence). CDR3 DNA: TGTGCCAGCAGCTCCGAAGGGAAGGGGGAGACCCAGTACTTC. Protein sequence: CASSSEGKGETQYF.